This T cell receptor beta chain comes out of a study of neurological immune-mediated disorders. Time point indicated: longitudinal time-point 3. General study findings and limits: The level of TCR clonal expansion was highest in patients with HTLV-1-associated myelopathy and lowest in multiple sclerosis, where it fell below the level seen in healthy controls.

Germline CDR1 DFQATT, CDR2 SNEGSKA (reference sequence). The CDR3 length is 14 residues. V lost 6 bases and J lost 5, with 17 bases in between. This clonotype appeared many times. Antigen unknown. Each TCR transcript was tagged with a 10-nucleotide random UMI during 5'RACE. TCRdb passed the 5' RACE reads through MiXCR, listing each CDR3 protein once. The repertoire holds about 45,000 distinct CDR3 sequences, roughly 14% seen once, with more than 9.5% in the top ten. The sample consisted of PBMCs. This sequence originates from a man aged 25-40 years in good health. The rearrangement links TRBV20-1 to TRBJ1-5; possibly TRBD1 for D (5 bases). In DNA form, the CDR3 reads TGCAGTGCAAATCTGGGGGTAGGGGATCAGCCCCAGCATTTT. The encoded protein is CSANLGVGDQPQHF.